A single sample is the source of the 26 T cell receptor beta chains below, sequenced in a study of breast tumors, draining lymph nodes, adjacent tissues. TCRdb ran MiXCR on the multiplex PCR reads and lists one entry per CDR3 protein. Found here are 9,500 to 12,000 distinct CDR3 sequences, about 53% of them singletons; the top ten hold 30% to 40%. The sequenced sample consisted of breast tumor tissue. The receptors come from a female donor with breast cancer. Some clones in this sample may be carry-over from other donors' samples.

On this clonotype itself: The missing conserved phenylalanine or tryptophan at the end of this CDR3 makes a read error likely. The rearrangement joins TRBV9 to TRBJ2-1; D could derive from TRBD1 or TRBD2 (5 bases each). This CDR3 spans 14 amino acids. V was shortened by 2 bases and J by 8 bases, with 14 bases between the two germline ends. In germline, CDR1 is SGDLS, CDR2 YYNGEE. The CDR3 DNA is TGTGCCAGCAGCGTCGGGGACCGGGGAGATGAGCAGTTCCTC. It specifies CASSVGDRGDEQFL.

This clonotype was recorded at least ten times. The chain is built from TRBV27 and TRBJ1-2, with D possibly TRBD1 on 5 matching bases. This CDR3 contains 12 residues. The germline V gene encodes CDR1 MNHEY and CDR2 SMNVEV (reference sequence). Trimming cost V 6 bases and J 7 bases, with 12 bases left between them. CDR3 sequence: CASRQSGGGYTF. The CDR3, as DNA: TGTGCCAGCAGACAGAGTGGGGGTGGCTACACCTTC.

The rearrangement links TRBV20-1 to TRBJ2-1; 8 bases match TRBD2. The trim removed 5 bases at V and 3 bases at J, leaving 12 bases unmatched. CDR1 and CDR2 from the germline V gene are DFQATT and SNEGSKA (reference sequence). This CDR3 contains 16 residues. The CDR3 is CSAPTRGLDLYNEQFF. Here the CDR3 DNA reads TGCAGTGCTCCCACCCGGGGACTAGATCTCTACAATGAGCAGTTCTTC.

V and J are TRBV5-1 and TRBJ2-3; perhaps TRBD1 as D (8 bases). The CDR3 has 14 residues. Germline assignment: CDR1 SGHRS and CDR2 YFSETQ. With 4 bases removed from V and 6 bases from J, the gap between germline ends came to 15 bases. CDR3 nucleotide sequence: TGCGCCAGCAGCGACAGGGGAGGGACGGATACGCAGTATTTT. It translates to CASSDRGGTDTQYF.

V gene TRBV5-1 combines with J gene TRBJ2-3; the D is unclear. V shed 5 bases and J shed 0 bases, with 10 bases lying between them. The CDR3 is made up of 14 amino acids. Germline loops: CDR1 SGHRS, CDR2 YFSETQ. The CDR3 loop reads CASSGSTSTDTQYF. CDR3 sequence (DNA): TGCGCCAGCAGTGGAAGCACGAGCACAGATACGCAGTATTTT. Complete variable domain (other parts from reference TRBV5-1 and TRBJ2-3): KAGVTQTPRYLIKTRGQQVTLSCSPISGHRSVSWYQQTPGQGLQFLFEYFSETQRNKGNFPGRFSGRQFSNSRSEMNVSTLELGDSALYLCASSGSTSTDTQYFGPGTRLTVL.

As regards this clonotype: The CDR3 ends on some other residue instead of the conserved phenylalanine or tryptophan, so this is likely a read error. The chain joins TRBV18 to TRBJ2-3; 10 positions match TRBD1. Looked up from germline, CDR1 is KGHSH and CDR2 is LQKENI. CDR3 size: 15 residues. Trimming cost V 3 bases and J 4 bases; bases outside gene matches: 4. The CDR3 loop reads CASSPTGGVSDTQYS. The DNA of the CDR3 is TGTGCCAGCTCACCGACAGGGGGCGTATCAGATACGCAGTATTCT.

Sample share makes this clonotype large. The J gene is TRBJ2-1, the V gene TRBV4-2, with 8 positions matching TRBD2. Germline trimming cut 2 bases from V and 0 bases from J; bases unmatched to any gene: 9. Germline V CDR1 and CDR2: LGHNA, YNFKEQ. CDR3 length: 18 amino acids. The CDR3 sequence: CASSQPSSGGSSYNEQFF. CDR3 sequence (DNA): TGTGCCAGCAGCCAACCCTCAAGCGGGGGAAGCTCCTACAATGAGCAGTTCTTC.

The V gene is TRBV10-1, the J gene TRBJ2-1; the D is unclear. Trimming removed 6 bases at V and 15 bases at J, with 24 bases between. The CDR3 is made up of 14 amino acids. Germline loops: CDR1 WNHNN, CDR2 SYGVQD (reference sequence). The DNA of the CDR3 is TGCGCCAGCAGCGAGCACCGCTTGCAAAGGATCTCGTTCTTC. Translating it yields CASSEHRLQRISFF.

This chain links TRBV28 with TRBJ2-7; 7 positions match TRBD2. The germline gives CDR1 MDHEN, CDR2 SYDVKM. This CDR3 is built from 12 residues. V trimming: 8 bases; J trimming: 3 bases; junction bases outside the gene matches: 4. CDR3 loop: CASGREGYEQYF. In DNA, the CDR3 is TGTGCCAGCGGGAGGGAAGGCTACGAGCAGTACTTC. Full variable domain (missing parts from reference TRBV28 and TRBJ2-7): DVKVTQSSRYLVKRTGEKVFLECVQDMDHENMFWYRQDPGLGLRLIYFSYDVKMKEKGDIPEGYSVSREKKERFSLILESASTNQTSMYLCASGREGYEQYFGPGTRLTVT.

This clonotype was recorded many times. V usage is TRBV6-2 or TRBV6-3 and J usage is TRBJ1-1; TRBD1 agrees at 8 bases. The V gene end was trimmed by 4 bases and the J gene end by 4 bases; junction bases not matched to a gene: 5. In germline, CDR1 is MNHEY, CDR2 SVGEGT. CDR3 length: 14 residues. The DNA of the CDR3 is TGTGCCAGCAGTTGGAACAGGGGGGGCACTGAAGCTTTCTTT. Its protein is CASSWNRGGTEAFF.

The CDR3 nucleotides read TGCAGTGCCACCAAGACAGCCCACTACGAGCAGTACTTC. This encodes CSATKTAHYEQYF. This rearrangement joins TRBV20-1 to TRBJ2-7; the D gene is possibly TRBD1 (5 bases). Trimming left V 6 bases short and J 3 bases short, with 15 bases between. The CDR3 extends over 13 amino acids. Per the germline V gene, CDR1 is DFQATT and CDR2 is SNEGSKA (reference sequence).

The genes are TRBV9 and TRBJ2-3; D remains unclear. Trimming removed 2 bases at V and 0 bases at J, with 7 bases between. Germline V gene lookup returns CDR1 SGDLS and CDR2 YYNGEE. The CDR3 length is 14 residues. The CDR3, as DNA: TGTGCCAGCAGCGTTGACTCGAGCACAGATACGCAGTATTTT. The encoded protein is CASSVDSSTDTQYF.

The chain is built from TRBV15 and TRBJ2-1; 7 bases align to TRBD2. The CDR3 consists of 17 residues. Trimming took 0 bases from V and 5 from J; bases not matched to a gene: 10. The germline V gene encodes CDR1 LNHNV and CDR2 YYDKDF (reference sequence). DNA of the CDR3: TGTGCCACCAGCAGAGATTCGGGGGGAGGAATCGACAATGAGCAGTTCTTC. Protein: CATSRDSGGGIDNEQFF. Filled out from reference TRBV15 and TRBJ2-1, the complete variable domain reads DAMVIQNPRYQVTQFGKPVTLSCSQTLNHNVMYWYQQKSSQAPKLLFHYYDKDFNNEADTPDNFQSRRPNTSFCFLDIRSPGLGDTAMYLCATSRDSGGGIDNEQFFGPGTRLTVL.

The rearrangement joins TRBV7-9 to TRBJ2-3, with unresolved D. CDR1 and CDR2 (germline): SEHNR, FQNEAQ (reference sequence). CDR3 length equals 15 residues. Trimming took off 2 bases at V and 4 bases at J, with 13 bases between the two ends. Written as DNA, the CDR3 is TGTGCCAGCAGCTTAAATAGTCAGAAACCAGATACGCAGTATTTT. Residues: CASSLNSQKPDTQYF.

The chain uses TRBV11-2 and TRBJ2-1, with 8 bases matching TRBD2. The trim removed 1 base at V and 3 bases at J, leaving 8 bases unmatched. The CDR3 contains 17 residues. The germline V gene has CDR1 SGHAT and CDR2 FQNNGV. The chain's CDR3 is CASSLVPSAGDYNEQFF. The CDR3 DNA is TGTGCCAGCAGCTTAGTTCCCTCAGCGGGGGACTACAATGAGCAGTTCTTC.

This clonotype was detected a few times. The chain is built from TRBV9 and TRBJ1-6, with D maybe TRBD1 (5 bases). Germline assignment: CDR1 SGDLS and CDR2 YYNGEE. Between the trimmed V and J ends, which lost 4 bases and 6 bases, there was a span of 17 bases. CDR3 length: 16 amino acids. The CDR3 here is CASSPGTEGPNSPLHF. As DNA, the CDR3 is TGTGCCAGCAGCCCAGGGACGGAGGGACCTAATTCACCCCTCCACTTT.

J is TRBJ1-3 and V is TRBV12-3 or TRBV12-4; D is ambiguous. The CDR3 loop spans 12 amino acids. Trimming pared 2 bases from V and 8 bases from J, leaving 7 bases between. CDR3 sequence (DNA): TGTGCCAGCAGTTTACAAGAGGACACCATATATTTT. As protein: CASSLQEDTIYF.

The CDR3 region has the DNA TGTGCCAGCAGCAACAGGGTCGCCGGGGAGCTGTTTTTT. Protein sequence: CASSNRVAGELFF. This chain connects TRBV7-2 to TRBJ2-2; tentative D call: TRBD1 (6 bases). Germline-derived CDR1 and CDR2 are SGHTA and FQGNSA. The CDR3 sequence is 13 residues long. Trimming took 5 bases from V and 6 from J, leaving 10 bases between them.

The chain has TRBV6-2 or TRBV6-3 and TRBJ1-6, with TRBD1 matching 11 bases. CDR3 size: 16 residues. Germline V gene sequence: CDR1 MNHEY, CDR2 SVGEGT. Trimming removed 5 bases from V and 7 bases from J; junction bases left unmatched: 7. In DNA form, the CDR3 reads TGTGCCAGCAGTCCCAAGGGACAGGGGGAAAATTCACCCCTCCACTTT. Its translation: CASSPKGQGENSPLHF.

In the case of this clonotype: This may be a read error, as it is one base from a much larger clone. The DNA for the CDR3 is TGTGCCAGCAGCACGGGACGCACAGATACGCAGTATTTT. Protein product: CASSTGRTDTQYF. This chain uses TRBV13 with TRBJ2-3; D may correspond to TRBD1 or TRBD2 (5 bases each). V lost 5 bases and J 1 base, leaving 7 bases between the germline ends. The CDR3 has 13 residues. The V gene's germline CDR1 is PRHDT and CDR2 FYEKMQ (reference sequence).

The chain has TRBV12-3 or TRBV12-4 and TRBJ2-1; D remains unclear. Between the trimmed V and J ends, which lost 5 bases and 8 bases, there was a span of 19 bases. This CDR3 is 15 amino acids long. The CDR3 coding sequence is TGTGCCAGCAGTACCACTTCGGGTACGGCAGATGAGCAGTTCTTC. Protein product: CASSTTSGTADEQFF.

The chain employs TRBV4-2 and TRBJ2-3; D remains unclear. Looked up from germline, CDR1 is LGHNA and CDR2 is YNFKEQ. Trimming removed 2 bases at V and 4 bases at J, with 19 bases between. The CDR3 is 17 residues long. The chain's CDR3 is CASSQTRTRSASDTQYF. DNA for the CDR3: TGTGCCAGCAGCCAAACCCGAACAAGGTCAGCGTCAGATACGCAGTATTTT.

This clonotype was detected a few times. The chain employs TRBV10-3 and TRBJ1-2; D remains ambiguous. V was shortened by 0 bases and J by 6 bases, with 11 bases between the two germline ends. The CDR3 is 14 amino acids. CDR1 is ENHRY and CDR2 is SYGVKD in the germline V gene. The CDR3 loop reads CAISESTAEDGYTF. CDR3 coding DNA: TGTGCCATCAGTGAGTCGACGGCGGAGGATGGCTACACCTTC.

This clonotype rates as large. The V gene is TRBV19, the J gene TRBJ2-7; 8 bases align to TRBD1. The CDR3 is 13 residues long. From germline, CDR1 is LNHDA and CDR2 SQIVND (reference sequence). V lost 5 bases, J lost 5 bases, and 5 bases stayed unmatched. DNA of the CDR3: TGTGCCAGTAGTGACAGGGGAGGCAACGAGCAGTACGTC. Translation: CASSDRGGNEQYV.

With respect to this clonotype: At one boundary the junction diverges from the germline segment, which might be a read error. This chain uses TRBV6-4 with TRBJ1-3; tentative D call: TRBD1 (5 bases). Germline V CDR1 and CDR2: MRHNA, SNTAGT. The CDR3 covers 21 residues. Here the CDR3 reads CAGSDTDFQGSKQLCRNAIYF. CDR3 coding DNA: TGTGCCGGCAGTGACACCGACTTCCAGGGCAGCAAACAGTTATGTAGGAACGCCATATATTTT.

This chain links TRBV4-3 with TRBJ2-3, with D possibly matching TRBD2 (7 bases). The V gene's germline CDR1 is LGHNA and CDR2 YSLEER. The CDR3 totals 16 residues. Deletions cut 0 bases from V and 0 bases from J, with 10 bases between. CDR3 nucleotide sequence: TGCGCCAGCAGCCAAGAAGAGGGGGGGAGCACAGATACGCAGTATTTT. This encodes CASSQEEGGSTDTQYF.